A selection of T cell receptor beta chains follows, all from one sample in a study of OX40 agonist ivuxolimab in advanced cancers. Generated by immunoSEQ multiplex PCR, the TCRdb table keeps only in-frame clones and is missing some. The sample has some 100,000 clones; 75% to 95% are singletons. Specimen: CD4+ or CD8+ T cells sorted from blood, collected in a trial of the OX40 agonist ivuxolimab. Receptors originate from an adult with an advanced solid tumor such as melanoma, head and neck, liver or kidney cancer. Both conserved end residues are part of each CDR3. Each record gives: clone size, V gene, CDR3 protein. The size field is filled for only some rows; it gives once, few, many or a size class.

few,TRBV30,CAWSVGGTGNTIYF
-,TRBV28,CASSFGGGADEKLFF
few,TRBV9,CASSATIASEQFF
few,TRBV7-6,CASSPEPYNEQFF
-,TRBV9,CASSVVESTDTQYF
-,TRBV7-2,CASSLAGSQETQYF
-,TRBV5-1,CASSPNLLAGGVSHEQFF
-,TRBV5-6,CASSLKGAGGELFF
-,TRBV15,CATSRDVGEGETQYF
-,TRBV11-2,CASSLGRAADTQYF
-,TRBV7-8,CASSTRGLAALEQFF
-,TRBV19,CASKDGNTEAFF
-,TRBV6-5,CASSYVRDRAYEQYF
-,TRBV6-5,CASSYSTGEKLFF
-,TRBV28,CASSPISGGGRGNQPQHF
once,TRBV7-2,CASSTPGSEQFF
-,TRBV14,CASSRYSANYEQYF
-,TRBV2,CASKDRTGELFF
-,TRBV9,CASSGRQENTIYF
few,TRBV7-6,CASSLTGGASTDTQYF
-,TRBV7-2,CASSPRLGLTGTQYF
-,TRBV5-1,CASSIGSGRSSLFSYNEQFF
-,TRBV9,CASADPGSPTRTQYF
-,TRBV28,CASSRYRGRGSNQPQHF
-,TRBV18,CASSLGLARLEGEQFF
-,TRBV11-1,CASSKTRQGHYEQYF
-,TRBV9,CASSSYLGYEQYF
-,TRBV5-5,CASSFGTRHQPQHF
-,TRBV5-4,CASSFTGGSLGGYTF
-,TRBV7-2,CASSLVAGFTGELFF
-,TRBV28,CASSFWGARGNQPQHF
once,TRBV7-2,CASSLGGGGYYEQYF
once,TRBV2,CASSEGGPLTDTQYF
-,TRBV7-8,CASSLNGLAGGVEQFF
-,TRBV5-4,CASSLAGTRGYEQYF
-,TRBV5-4,CASSLGGGSGLDTQYF
-,TRBV10-1,CASSEPRLAAPGELFF
-,TRBV28,CASRRGGNTGELFF
-,TRBV7-2,CASSLSDTAGGEQYF
-,TRBV27,CASSSRGSYNEQFF
once,TRBV5-4,CASSLAQGLNTEAFF
-,TRBV7-2,CASSLAGVNYEQYF
-,TRBV7-9,CASSPLERGSLQFF
-,TRBV7-2,CASSSREATNEKLFF
-,TRBV19,CASRPSGQGETQYF
-,TRBV28,CASSLYNSGSSRHEQYF
-,TRBV11-2,CASSSTSGTDTQYF
-,TRBV18,CASSRDLSNEQYF
once,TRBV11-2,CASSSFRGFETQYF
-,TRBV6-5,CASSSRSNQPQHF
-,TRBV7-3,CASSLDRGTYNEQFF
-,TRBV28,CASSLRTGGQETQYF
-,TRBV2,CASSSGQPQHF